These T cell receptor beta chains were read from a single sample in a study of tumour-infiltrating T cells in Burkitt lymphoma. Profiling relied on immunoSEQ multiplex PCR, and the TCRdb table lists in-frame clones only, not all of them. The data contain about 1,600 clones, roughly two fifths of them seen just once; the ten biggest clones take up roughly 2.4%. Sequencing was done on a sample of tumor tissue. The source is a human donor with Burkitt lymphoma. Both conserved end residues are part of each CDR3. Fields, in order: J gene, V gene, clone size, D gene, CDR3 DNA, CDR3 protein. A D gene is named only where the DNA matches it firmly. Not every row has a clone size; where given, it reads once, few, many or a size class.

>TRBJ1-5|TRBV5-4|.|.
TGTGCCAGACATTCCCGAACGGCAGGGGCCCTAAGGCCCCAGCATTTT
CARHSRTAGALRPQHF
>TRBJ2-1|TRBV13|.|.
TGTGCCAGCAGCCAAAGAGGAGCTGCGGATGAGCAGTTCTTC
CASSQRGAADEQFF
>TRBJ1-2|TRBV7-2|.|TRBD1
TGTGCCAGCAGCTTGGACAGGGCAGATGGCTACACCTTC
CASSLDRADGYTF
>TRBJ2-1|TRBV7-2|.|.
TGTGCCAGCAGCTTAAGCTTTAGCTCCTACAATGAGCAGTTCTTC
CASSLSFSSYNEQFF
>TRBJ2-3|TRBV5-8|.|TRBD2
TGTGCCAGTAGCGGGGCGCGCACAGATACGCAGTATTTT
CASSGARTDTQYF
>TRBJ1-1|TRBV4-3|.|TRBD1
TGCGCCAGCAGCCAAGGCCCGGGACAGGGCGCGAACACTGAAGCTTTCTTT
CASSQGPGQGANTEAFF
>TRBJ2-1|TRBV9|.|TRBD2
TGTGCCAGCAGCGTAGGGTTGGGACTAGCGGGGGAGGACAATGAGCAGTTCTTC
CASSVGLGLAGEDNEQFF
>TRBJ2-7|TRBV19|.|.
TGTGCCAGTAGTAAGCAGGGGAGCAACGAGCAGTACTTC
CASSKQGSNEQYF
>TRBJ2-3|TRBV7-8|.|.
TGTGCCAGCAGCCCTCCCCCAAGAGATACGCAGTATTTT
CASSPPPRDTQYF
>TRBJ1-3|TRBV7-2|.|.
TGTGCCAGCAGCCCCGACCCCAGCTCTGGAAACACCATATATTTT
CASSPDPSSGNTIYF
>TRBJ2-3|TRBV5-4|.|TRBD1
TGTGCCAGCAGCTTGGAGGGGGCGGCAGATACGCAGTATTTT
CASSLEGAADTQYF
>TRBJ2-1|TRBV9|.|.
TGTGCCAGCAGCGTAGCTAAGGGCGTTGGTGAGCAGTTCTTC
CASSVAKGVGEQFF
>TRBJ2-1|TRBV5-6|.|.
TGTGCCAGCAGCTTGGGTGGCGGGGTTCGCTCCTACAATGAGCAGTTCTTC
CASSLGGGVRSYNEQFF
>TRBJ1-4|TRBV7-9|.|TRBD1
TGTGCCAGCAGTACCGGGACAGAGAATGAAAAACTGTTTTTT
CASSTGTENEKLFF
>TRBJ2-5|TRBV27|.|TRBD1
TGTGCCAGCAGTTCCCTGACCGGGACAGGGGTCTTCGGAGAGACCCAGTACTTC
CASSSLTGTGVFGETQYF
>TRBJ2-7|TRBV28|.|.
TGTGCCAGCAGGACCCCAGGGGACGAGCAGTACTTC
CASRTPGDEQYF
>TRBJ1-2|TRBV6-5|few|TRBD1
TGTGCCAGCACTCGGACAGGGAATGGCTACACCTTC
CASTRTGNGYTF
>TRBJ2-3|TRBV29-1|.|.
TGCAGCGTTAAGGGGCTAATCACAGATACGCAGTATTTT
CSVKGLITDTQYF
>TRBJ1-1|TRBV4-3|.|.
TGCGCCAGCAGCCGCCGAGATAGTGACAGCAAAGCTTTCTTT
CASSRRDSDSKAFF
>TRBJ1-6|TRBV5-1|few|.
TGCGCCAGCAGCTTTGAGGAGAATTCACCCCTCCACTTT
CASSFEENSPLHF
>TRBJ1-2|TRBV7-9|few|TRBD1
TGTGCCAGCAACTCCGGGACAGTTCCAGAAGGCTACACCTTC
CASNSGTVPEGYTF
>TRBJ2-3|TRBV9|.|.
TGTGCCAGCAGCGTCTCGGGCGCAGATACGCAGTATTTT
CASSVSGADTQYF
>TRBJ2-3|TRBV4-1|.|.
TGCGCCAGCAGCCAAGATGCGGAGCTGTCAGATACGCAGTATTTT
CASSQDAELSDTQYF
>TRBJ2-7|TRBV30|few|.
TGTGCCTGGTCCGTTTCGGACGAGCAGTACTTC
CAWSVSDEQYF
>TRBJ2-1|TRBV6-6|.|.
TGTGCCAGCAGTACCCCGACGTATATAGGGTTCTTC
CASSTPTYIGFF
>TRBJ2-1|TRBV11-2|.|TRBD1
TGTGCCAGCAGCTTAGGCTCGACAGGGGCCTACAATGAGCAGTTCTTC
CASSLGSTGAYNEQFF
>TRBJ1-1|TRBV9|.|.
TGTGCCAGCAGCGTAGACCCAGGCATGAACACTGAAGCTTTCTTT
CASSVDPGMNTEAFF
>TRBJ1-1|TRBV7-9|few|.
TGTGCCAGCAGCTTAGTGAATAGGGAGGAAGCTTTCTTT
CASSLVNREEAFF
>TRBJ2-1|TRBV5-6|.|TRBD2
TGTGCCAGCAGCTTGGGGCTAGCGGGGGGGGAGCAGTTCTTC
CASSLGLAGGEQFF
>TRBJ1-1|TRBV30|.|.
TGTGCCTGGAGTGTACTGAAGGTGAACACTGAAGCTTTCTTT
CAWSVLKVNTEAFF
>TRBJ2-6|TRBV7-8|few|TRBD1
TGTGCCAGCAGAACCCCGGGACAGGGGTCCGGGGCCAACGTCCTGACTTTC
CASRTPGQGSGANVLTF
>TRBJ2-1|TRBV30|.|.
TGTGCCTGGAAGTCGGGGGAGTCCTACAATGAGCAGTTCTTC
CAWKSGESYNEQFF
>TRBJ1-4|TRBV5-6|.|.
TGTGCCAGCAGCTTGGGACCGGGATCAACTAATGAAAAACTGTTTTTT
CASSLGPGSTNEKLFF
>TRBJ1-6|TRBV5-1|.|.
TGCGCCAGCAGCTTGGAAGCAGTTAATTCACCCCTCCACTTT
CASSLEAVNSPLHF
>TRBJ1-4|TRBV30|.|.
TGTGCCTGGAGCGACCTTGGGGAAAAACTGTTTTTT
CAWSDLGEKLFF
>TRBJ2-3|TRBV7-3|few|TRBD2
TGTGCCAGCAGCTTAACTGGGAGGGTTGAAGATACGCAGTATTTT
CASSLTGRVEDTQYF
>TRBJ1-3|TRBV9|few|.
TGTGCCAGCAGCGCCTCATTGTTCACTGGAAACACCATATATTTT
CASSASLFTGNTIYF
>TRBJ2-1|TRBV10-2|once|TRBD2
TGCGCCAGCAGTCTCAGAGCTAGCGGGGGGCAAAACAATGAGCAGTTCTTC
CASSLRASGGQNNEQFF
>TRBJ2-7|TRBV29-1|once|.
TGCAGCGTTGAATTATCTGGCGGGTCCTACGAGCAGTACTTC
CSVELSGGSYEQYF
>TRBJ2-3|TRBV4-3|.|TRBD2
TGCGCCAGCAGCCGAAGCCAGACTAGCGGGGACACAGATACGCAGTATTTT
CASSRSQTSGDTDTQYF
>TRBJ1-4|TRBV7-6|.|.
TGTGCCAGCAGCTTAGGGGCAGGGACTAATGAAAAACTGTTTTTT
CASSLGAGTNEKLFF
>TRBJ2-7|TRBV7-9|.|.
TGTGCCAGCAGCTTACAGGAAACCTACGAGCAGTACTTC
CASSLQETYEQYF
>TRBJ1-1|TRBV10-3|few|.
TGTGCCATCAGTGAGGGGGGACGCACTGAAGCTTTCTTT
CAISEGGRTEAFF
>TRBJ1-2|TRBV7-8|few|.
TGTGCCAGCAGCTTAGATAGTCGCCCGGCGGTGGCTGGCTACACCTTC
CASSLDSRPAVAGYTF
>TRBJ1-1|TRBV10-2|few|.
TGCGTTACCTCCGGGGAACACACTGAAGCTTTCTTT
CVTSGEHTEAFF
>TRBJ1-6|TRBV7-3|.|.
TGTGCCAGCAGCCCCACGGGAGCCCTGGATTCACCCCTCCACTTT
CASSPTGALDSPLHF
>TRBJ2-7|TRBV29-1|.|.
TGCAGCGTCAAGGGCGATGGCAACGAGCAGTACTTC
CSVKGDGNEQYF
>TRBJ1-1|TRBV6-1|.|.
TGTGCCAGCAGTGAAGATAGACAGAACACTGAAGCTTTCTTT
CASSEDRQNTEAFF
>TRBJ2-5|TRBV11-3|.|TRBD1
TGTGCCAGCAGCTTAACTCGATGGGACAGGCGACAAGAGACCCAGTACTTC
CASSLTRWDRRQETQYF
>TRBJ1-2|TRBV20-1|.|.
TGCAGTGCTAAATTGGTAGAGGGCTACACCTTC
CSAKLVEGYTF
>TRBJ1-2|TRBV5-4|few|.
TGTGCCAGCAGCTTGAGGGGCGAAAACCATGGCTACACCTTC
CASSLRGENHGYTF
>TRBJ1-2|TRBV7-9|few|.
TGTGCCAGCAGCTCCGGGACACCCAACTTCTATGGCTACACCTTC
CASSSGTPNFYGYTF
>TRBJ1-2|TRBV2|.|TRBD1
TGTGCCAGCAGTGAATGGGACAGGGGAAGTGGTTACACCTTC
CASSEWDRGSGYTF
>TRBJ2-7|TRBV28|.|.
TGTGCCAGCAGTTCAGGGACCTACAAGCAGTACTTC
CASSSGTYKQYF